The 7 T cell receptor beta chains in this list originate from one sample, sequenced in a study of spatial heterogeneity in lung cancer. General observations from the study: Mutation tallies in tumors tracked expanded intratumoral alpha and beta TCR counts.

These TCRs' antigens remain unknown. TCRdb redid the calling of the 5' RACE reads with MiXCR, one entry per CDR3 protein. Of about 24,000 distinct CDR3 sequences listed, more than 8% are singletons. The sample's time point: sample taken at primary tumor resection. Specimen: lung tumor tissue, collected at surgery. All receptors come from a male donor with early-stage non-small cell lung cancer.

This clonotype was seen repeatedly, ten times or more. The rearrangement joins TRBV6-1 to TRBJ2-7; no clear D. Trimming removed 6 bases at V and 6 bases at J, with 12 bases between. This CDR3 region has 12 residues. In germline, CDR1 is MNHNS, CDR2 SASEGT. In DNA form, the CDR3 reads TGTGCCAGCAGAGGCATACACCCCGAGCAGTACTTC. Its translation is CASRGIHPEQYF.

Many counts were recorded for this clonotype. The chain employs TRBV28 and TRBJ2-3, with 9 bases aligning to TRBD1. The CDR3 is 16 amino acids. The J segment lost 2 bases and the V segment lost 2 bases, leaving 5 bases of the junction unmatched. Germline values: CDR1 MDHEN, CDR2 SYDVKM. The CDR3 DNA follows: TGTGCCAGCAGTTTACCGGGACAGGGTGACACAGATACGCAGTATTTT. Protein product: CASSLPGQGDTDTQYF.

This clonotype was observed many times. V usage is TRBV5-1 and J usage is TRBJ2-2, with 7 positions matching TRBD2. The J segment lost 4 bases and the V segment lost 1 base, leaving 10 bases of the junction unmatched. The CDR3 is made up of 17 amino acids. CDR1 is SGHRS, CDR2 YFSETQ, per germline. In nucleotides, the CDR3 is TGCGCCAGCAGCTTGAAAGCGGGGAGCCGTATCACCGGGGAGCTGTTTTTT. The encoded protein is CASSLKAGSRITGELFF.

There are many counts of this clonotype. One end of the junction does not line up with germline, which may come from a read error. CDR3 bases: TGTGCCAGCAGCCTAGCGCCAGGGACCCAAGAGCTGTTTTTT. It is translated as CASSLAPGTQELFF. The chain carries TRBV7-9 and TRBJ2-2; tentatively, D is TRBD2 (6 bases). CDR1 is SEHNR, CDR2 FQNEAQ, per germline (reference sequence). This CDR3 spans 14 amino acids.

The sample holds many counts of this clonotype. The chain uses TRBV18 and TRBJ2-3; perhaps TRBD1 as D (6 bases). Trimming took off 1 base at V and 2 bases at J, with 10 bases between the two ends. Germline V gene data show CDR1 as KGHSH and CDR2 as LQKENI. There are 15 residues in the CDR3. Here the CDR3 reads CASSPQTGYTDTQYF. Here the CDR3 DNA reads TGTGCCAGCTCACCACAGACAGGATACACAGATACGCAGTATTTT.

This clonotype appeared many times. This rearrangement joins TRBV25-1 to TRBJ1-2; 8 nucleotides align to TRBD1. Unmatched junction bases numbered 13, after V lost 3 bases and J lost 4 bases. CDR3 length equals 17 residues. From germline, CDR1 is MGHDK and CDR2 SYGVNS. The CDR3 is CASSEGGTGGMGYGYTF. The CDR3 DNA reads TGTGCCAGCAGTGAGGGGGGGACAGGAGGTATGGGCTATGGCTACACCTTC.

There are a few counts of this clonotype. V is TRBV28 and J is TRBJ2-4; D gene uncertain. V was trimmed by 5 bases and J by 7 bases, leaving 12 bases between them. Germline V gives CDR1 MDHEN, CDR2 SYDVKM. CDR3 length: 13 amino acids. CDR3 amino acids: CASSLGMTNIQYF. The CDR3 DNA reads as TGTGCCAGCAGTCTAGGGATGACGAACATTCAGTACTTC.